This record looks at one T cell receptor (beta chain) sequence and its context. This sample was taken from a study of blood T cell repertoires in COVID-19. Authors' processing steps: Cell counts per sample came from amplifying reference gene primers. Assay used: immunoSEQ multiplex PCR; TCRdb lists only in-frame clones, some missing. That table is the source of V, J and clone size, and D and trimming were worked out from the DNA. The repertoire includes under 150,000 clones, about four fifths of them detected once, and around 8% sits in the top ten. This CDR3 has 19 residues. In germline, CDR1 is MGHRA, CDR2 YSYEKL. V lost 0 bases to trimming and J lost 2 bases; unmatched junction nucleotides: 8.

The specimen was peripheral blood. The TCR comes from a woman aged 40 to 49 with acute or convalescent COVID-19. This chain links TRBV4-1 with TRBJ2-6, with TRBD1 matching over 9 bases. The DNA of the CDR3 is TGCGCCAGCAGCCAAGATTTAGGGGACAGGGAGGCTGGGGCCAACGTCCTGACTTTC. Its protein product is CASSQDLGDREAGANVLTF.